This TCR beta chain was sequenced in a study of control samples from healthy donors and cancer patients. Clones were sequenced by immunoSEQ multiplex PCR, and TCRdb holds only the in-frame ones, with some missing. The sample carries roughly 120,000 clones, approximately 89% recorded once. Trimming took 4 bases from V and 1 from J; bases not matched to a gene: 0. The CDR3 sequence is 14 residues long. CDR1 is LNHDA, CDR2 SQIVND, per germline (reference sequence). The specimen was blood. This clonotype was sampled from a woman between 18 and 29 years old in good health. The gene calls are TRBV19 and TRBJ2-1, with 8 positions matching TRBD2. In DNA form, the CDR3 reads TGTGCCAGTAGTACTAGCGGGTCCTACAATGAGCAGTTCTTC. It codes for CASSTSGSYNEQFF.